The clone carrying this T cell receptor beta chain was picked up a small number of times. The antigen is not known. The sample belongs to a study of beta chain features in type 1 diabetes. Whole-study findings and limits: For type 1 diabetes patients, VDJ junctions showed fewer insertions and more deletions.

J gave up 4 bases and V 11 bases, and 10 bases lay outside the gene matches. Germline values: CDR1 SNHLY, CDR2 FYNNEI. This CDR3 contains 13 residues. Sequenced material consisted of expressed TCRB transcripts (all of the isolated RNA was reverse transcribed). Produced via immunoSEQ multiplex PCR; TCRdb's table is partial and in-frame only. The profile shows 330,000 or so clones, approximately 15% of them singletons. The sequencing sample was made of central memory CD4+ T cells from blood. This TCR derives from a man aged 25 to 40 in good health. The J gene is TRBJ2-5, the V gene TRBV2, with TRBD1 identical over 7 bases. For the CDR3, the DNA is TGTGCCCGCACAGGGGTCAGGGGAGAGACCCAGTACTTC. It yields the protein CARTGVRGETQYF. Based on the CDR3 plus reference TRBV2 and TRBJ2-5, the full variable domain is EPEVTQTPSHQVTQMGQEVILRCVPISNHLYFYWYRQILGQKVEFLVSFYNNEISEKSEIFDDQFSVERPDGSNFTLKIRSTKLEDSAMYFCARTGVRGETQYFGPGTRLLVL.